Below, 23 T cell receptor beta chains from the same sample are listed, as sequenced in a study of cytomegalovirus exposure and HLA in healthy donors. PCR amplification relied on 60 Vbeta primers (plus 13 Jbeta primers). Profiled with immunoSEQ multiplex PCR; TCRdb holds only in-frame clones, not every one. The sample contains roughly 110,000 clones, 75% of which appear only once. Sequencing was done on a sample of PBMCs. These receptors all stem from a male donor in good health and CMV-seropositive.

The J gene is TRBJ1-2, the V gene TRBV20-1; tentatively, D is TRBD1 (5 bases). The ends were cut back, 0 bases at V and 7 bases at J, with 6 bases in the middle. The CDR3 consists of 11 residues. Looked up from germline, CDR1 is DFQATT and CDR2 is SNEGSKA (reference sequence). In DNA, the CDR3 is TGCAGTGCTAGAGATCAGGGTGGCTACACCTTC. This encodes CSARDQGGYTF.

V and J are TRBV6-6 and TRBJ2-1, with 9 bases fitting TRBD1. Germline CDR1 reads MNHNY; CDR2 reads SVGAGI (reference sequence). V was pared by 8 bases and J by 5 bases, with 10 bases of the junction left unmatched. CDR3 length: 15 amino acids. The CDR3 bases are TGTGCCAGCTTGGTTGAGGGACAGGGTAACAATGAGCAGTTCTTC. It yields the protein CASLVEGQGNNEQFF.

The chain carries TRBV19 and TRBJ2-7; no clear D. This CDR3 has 12 residues. Germline CDR1 and CDR2: LNHDA and SQIVND (reference sequence). Trimming removed 4 bases from V and 3 bases from J, with 7 bases in between. CDR3 in DNA: TGTGCCAGTAGTAACGGGTTCTACGAGCAGTACTTC. Translated, it gives CASSNGFYEQYF.

The rearrangement links TRBV2 to TRBJ1-6; D gene uncertain. Per the germline V gene, CDR1 is SNHLY and CDR2 is FYNNEI. Trimming removed 6 bases at V and 5 bases at J, with 11 bases between. This CDR3 region has 14 residues. In DNA form, the CDR3 reads TGTGCCAGCAGGGAGGACGGGGATAATTCACCCCTCCACTTT. This translates into CASREDGDNSPLHF.

This clone has only one observation. Mismatch with germline at one junction end may stem from a read error. The V and J genes are TRBV6-1 and TRBJ1-2; D is perhaps TRBD1 (5 bases). The CDR3 covers 11 residues. Germline V gene sequence: CDR1 MNHNS, CDR2 SASEGT. The CDR3 reads CASSEMGLRNF. The CDR3, as DNA: TGTGCCAGCAGTGAAATGGGGCTACGGAACTTC.

The chain is built from TRBV5-6 and TRBJ2-7, with a tentative D call TRBD2 (5 bases). Looked up from germline, CDR1 is SGHDT and CDR2 is YYEEEE. The length of the CDR3 is 14 residues. Trimming took 2 bases from V and 5 from J, leaving 14 bases between them. The CDR3 loop is CASSFYGPGDEQYF. The CDR3 DNA reads as TGTGCCAGCAGCTTCTACGGACCCGGGGACGAGCAGTACTTC.

This clone showed up just a few times. The CDR3 DNA reads TGCGCCAGCAGCCATGGAGGGGCGCACACTGAAGCTTTCTTT. Translating gives CASSHGGAHTEAFF. This chain links TRBV4-3 with TRBJ1-1; D is perhaps TRBD1 (5 bases). CDR1 and CDR2 from the germline V gene are LGHNA and YSLEER. V was pared by 3 bases and J by 3 bases, with 11 bases between. The CDR3 covers 14 residues.

The V gene is TRBV4-2, the J gene TRBJ1-2, with D unclear. V shed 1 base and J shed 7 bases, with 7 bases lying between them. Germline V CDR1 and CDR2: LGHNA, YNFKEQ. The CDR3 sequence is 12 residues long. In DNA, the CDR3 is TGTGCCAGCAGCCAAGCAACTTCTGGCTACACCTTC. It encodes CASSQATSGYTF.

This chain links TRBV29-1 with TRBJ2-3; TRBD1 agrees at 9 bases. The CDR3 consists of 14 residues. With 5 bases clipped from V and 2 bases from J, the junction kept 5 bases outside the gene matches. Germline values: CDR1 SQVTM, CDR2 ANQGSEA. CDR3 amino acids: CSVTGTGTTDTQYF. The DNA of the CDR3 is TGCAGCGTTACCGGGACAGGGACCACAGATACGCAGTATTTT.

The chain is built from TRBV20-1 and TRBJ1-1; D gene unclear. The germline CDR1 and CDR2 sequences are DFQATT and SNEGSKA (reference sequence). V was clipped by 6 bases and J by 6 bases, with 11 bases between them. This CDR3 spans 11 amino acids. The CDR3 DNA is TGCAGTGCAACGACCGGAGCTGAAGCTTTCTTT. Translating it yields CSATTGAEAFF.

The gene calls are TRBV7-6 and TRBJ2-7; possibly TRBD2 for D (6 bases). CDR3 length: 15 amino acids. Germline assignment: CDR1 SGHVS and CDR2 FNYEAQ. The V end was cut by 6 bases, the J end by 0 bases, with 15 bases between. The CDR3 region has the DNA TGTGCCAGCAGTCATATAGCGGCCAGCTCCTACGAGCAGTACTTC. Translating it yields CASSHIAASSYEQYF. Based on the CDR3 plus reference TRBV7-6 and TRBJ2-7, the full variable domain is GAGVSQSPRYKVTKRGQDVALRCDPISGHVSLYWYRQALGQGPEFLTYFNYEAQQDKSGLPNDRFSAERPEGSISTLTIQRTEQRDSAMYRCASSHIAASSYEQYFGPGTRLTVT.

This chain connects TRBV6-5 to TRBJ2-7; 7 nucleotides agree with TRBD2. Germline V lookup: CDR1 MNHEY, CDR2 SVGAGI. Losses at the gene ends were 6 bases for V and 9 bases for J; bases not matched to a gene: 8. The CDR3 loop spans 12 amino acids. As DNA, the CDR3 is TGTGCCAGCAGCCCCCCCGGGAGGATGCAGTACTTC. Its protein is CASSPPGRMQYF.

The chain combines TRBV27 with TRBJ1-1, with TRBD1 matching 7 bases. The J segment lost 0 bases and the V segment lost 2 bases, leaving 9 bases of the junction unmatched. In germline, CDR1 is MNHEY, CDR2 SMNVEV (reference sequence). There are 17 residues in the CDR3. In nucleotides, the CDR3 is TGTGCCAGCAGTTTACGGGACAGACAACCCTTGAACACTGAAGCTTTCTTT. Residues: CASSLRDRQPLNTEAFF.

The chain employs TRBV19 and TRBJ1-2; 8 bases are shared with TRBD1. The germline CDR1 and CDR2 sequences are LNHDA and SQIVND (reference sequence). The CDR3 extends over 16 amino acids. The V gene end was trimmed by 6 bases and the J gene end by 0 bases; junction bases not matched to a gene: 9. CDR3 sequence: CASSPGTGRPNYGYTF. CDR3 in DNA: TGTGCCAGTAGCCCCGGGACAGGTCGACCTAACTATGGCTACACCTTC.

This chain joins TRBV6-5 and TRBJ1-1; 9 bases match TRBD1. The ends lost 2 bases at V and 7 bases at J; junction bases unmatched: 5. This CDR3 is built from 14 residues. The germline V gene encodes CDR1 MNHEY and CDR2 SVGAGI. CDR3 in DNA: TGTGCCAGCAGTTACGGGACAGGGACTGGTGAAGCTTTCTTT. This sequence encodes CASSYGTGTGEAFF.

The V call is TRBV18, the J call TRBJ2-1; 8 nucleotides match TRBD1. Trimming removed 1 base from V and 2 bases from J; junction bases left unmatched: 7. This CDR3 spans 17 amino acids. Germline V gives CDR1 KGHSH, CDR2 LQKENI. The CDR3 is CASSPQGQGRPYNEQFF. CDR3 nucleotide sequence: TGTGCCAGCTCACCACAAGGACAGGGTCGGCCCTACAATGAGCAGTTCTTC.

This clone was counted a single time. A read error may account for a junction end that differs from germline. The chain joins TRBV7-7 to TRBJ1-1, with D maybe TRBD1 (5 bases). The CDR3 loop spans 13 amino acids. Germline-derived CDR1 and CDR2 are SSHAT and FNYEAQ (reference sequence). The CDR3 spells CASSLGENIEAFF. Here the CDR3 DNA reads TGTGCTAGCAGCTTAGGGGAGAACATTGAAGCTTTCTTT.

This rearrangement joins TRBV28 to TRBJ2-3; no firm D call. V gave up 5 bases and J gave up 1 base, with 10 bases separating them. From germline, CDR1 is MDHEN and CDR2 SYDVKM. The CDR3 is 14 amino acids. In DNA form, the CDR3 reads TGTGCCAGCAGTACTTACCCACGCACAGATACGCAGTATTTT. Amino acids: CASSTYPRTDTQYF.

This clone has only a few counts. This rearrangement joins TRBV6-5 to TRBJ2-7; 9 positions agree with TRBD1. V trimming: 2 bases; J trimming: 4 bases; junction bases outside the gene matches: 6. Per the germline V gene, CDR1 is MNHEY and CDR2 is SVGAGI. There are 15 residues in the CDR3. CDR3 residues: CASSYTRDRVYEQYF. CDR3 nucleotide sequence: TGTGCCAGCAGTTACACGCGGGACAGGGTGTACGAGCAGTACTTC.

This rearrangement joins TRBV19 to TRBJ2-6; tentatively, D is TRBD1 (5 bases). The germline gives CDR1 LNHDA, CDR2 SQIVND (reference sequence). V shed 10 bases and J shed 0 bases, with 10 bases lying between them. CDR3 length: 14 amino acids. The chain's CDR3 is CATDSSSGANVLTF. CDR3 DNA sequence: TGTGCCACAGACAGTAGCTCTGGGGCCAACGTCCTGACTTTC.

V and J are TRBV4-3 and TRBJ2-3, with 12 bases fitting TRBD2. Germline trimming cut 3 bases from V and 4 bases from J; bases unmatched to any gene: 2. Germline lookup yields CDR1 LGHNA and CDR2 YSLEER. This CDR3 region has 15 residues. The CDR3 protein is CASSHTSGRPDTQYF. DNA of the CDR3: TGCGCCAGCAGCCATACTAGCGGGAGGCCAGATACGCAGTATTTT.

This clone was detected a few times. This chain joins TRBV6-5 and TRBJ1-2, with a possible D match to TRBD1 (6 bases). V was pared by 5 bases and J by 4 bases, with 8 bases between. The CDR3 runs 12 residues. Germline assignment: CDR1 MNHEY and CDR2 SVGAGI. The CDR3 reads CASSQGFYGYTF. The CDR3 DNA reads as TGTGCCAGCAGTCAGGGGTTCTATGGCTACACCTTC.

The chain is built from TRBV30 and TRBJ2-5; a possible D gene is TRBD2 (7 bases). Germline V gene sequence: CDR1 GTSNPN, CDR2 SVGIG (reference sequence). V lost 4 bases and J 2 bases, leaving 17 bases between the germline ends. This CDR3 contains 15 residues. The CDR3 loop reads CAWTLLGGAQETQYF. CDR3 DNA: TGTGCCTGGACCCTCTTAGGGGGGGCTCAAGAGACCCAGTACTTC.